Listed here is a single TCR beta chain. Its target is unknown. Distinct nucleotide sequences in the sample also encode this CDR3. There are 12 residues in the CDR3. Per germline, CDR1 MNHEY and CDR2 SMNVEV (reference sequence). V dropped 1 base and J dropped 8 bases, with 5 bases sitting between them. The record originates from a study of shared clonotypes between healthy human individuals. Only in-frame clones appear in the TCRdb table, and some are missing; sequencing was by immunoSEQ multiplex PCR. This sample yields over 2 million clones, of which roughly 95% are seen a single time; 0.9% to 1.3% belongs to the top ten. Naive CD8 cells lacked CD45RO and underwent positive selection for CCR7, leaving out terminally differentiated effector memory CD45RA+ cells. Overall study results and limits: Among a handful of donors, about 5% of naive CD4 clonotypes were found in common.

The chain uses TRBV27 and TRBJ2-2; no clear D gene. The sample consisted of naive CD8+ T cells sorted from blood. The sequence derives from a man younger than 30 in good health. The CDR3 region is CASSLLGGELFF. The CDR3 nucleotides read TGTGCCAGCAGTTTATTAGGGGGGGAGCTGTTTTTT.